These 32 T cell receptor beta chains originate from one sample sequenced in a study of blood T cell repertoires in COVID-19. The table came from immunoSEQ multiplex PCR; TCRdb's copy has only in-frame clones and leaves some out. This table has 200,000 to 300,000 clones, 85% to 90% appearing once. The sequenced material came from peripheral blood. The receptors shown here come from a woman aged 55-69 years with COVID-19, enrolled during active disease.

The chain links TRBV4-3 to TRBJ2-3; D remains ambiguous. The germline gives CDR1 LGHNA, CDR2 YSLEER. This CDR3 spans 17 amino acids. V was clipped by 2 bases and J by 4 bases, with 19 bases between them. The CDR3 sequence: CASSQLPTVAGADTQYF. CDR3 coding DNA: TGCGCCAGCAGCCAACTTCCTACCGTAGCTGGTGCAGATACGCAGTATTTT.

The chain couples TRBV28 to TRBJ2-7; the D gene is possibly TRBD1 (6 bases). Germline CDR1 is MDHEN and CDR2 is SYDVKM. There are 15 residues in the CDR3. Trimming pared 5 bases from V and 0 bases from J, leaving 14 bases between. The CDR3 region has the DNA TGTGCCAGCAGTACCCGACAGGCGTACTCCTACGAGCAGTACTTC. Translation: CASSTRQAYSYEQYF.

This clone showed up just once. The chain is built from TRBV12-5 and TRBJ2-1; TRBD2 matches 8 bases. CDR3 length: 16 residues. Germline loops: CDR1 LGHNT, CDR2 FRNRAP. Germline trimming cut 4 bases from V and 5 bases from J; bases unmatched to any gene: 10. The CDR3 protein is CASGWSAGVGHNEQFF. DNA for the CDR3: TGTGCTAGTGGTTGGTCAGCGGGAGTGGGCCACAATGAGCAGTTCTTC.

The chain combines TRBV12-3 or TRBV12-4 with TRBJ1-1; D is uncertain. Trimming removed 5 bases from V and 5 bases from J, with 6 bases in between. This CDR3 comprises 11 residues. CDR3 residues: CASSPQTEAFF. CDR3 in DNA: TGTGCCAGCAGTCCGCAGACTGAAGCTTTCTTT.

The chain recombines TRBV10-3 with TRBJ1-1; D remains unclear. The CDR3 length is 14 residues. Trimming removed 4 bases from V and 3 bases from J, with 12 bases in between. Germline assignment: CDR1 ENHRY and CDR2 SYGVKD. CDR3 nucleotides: TGTGCCATCAGTGTACTTCGGAGGGACACTGAAGCTTTCTTT. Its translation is CAISVLRRDTEAFF.

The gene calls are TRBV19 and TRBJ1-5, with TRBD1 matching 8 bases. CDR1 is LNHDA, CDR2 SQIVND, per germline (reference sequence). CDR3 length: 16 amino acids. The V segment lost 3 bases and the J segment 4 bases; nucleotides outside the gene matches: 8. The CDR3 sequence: CASSIRGTGHNQPQHF. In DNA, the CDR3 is TGTGCCAGTAGTATCAGGGGGACAGGCCATAATCAGCCCCAGCATTTT.

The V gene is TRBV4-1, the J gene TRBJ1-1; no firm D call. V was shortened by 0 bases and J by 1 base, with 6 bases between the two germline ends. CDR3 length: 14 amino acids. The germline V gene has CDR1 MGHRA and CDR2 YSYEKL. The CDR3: CASSQDRENTEAFF. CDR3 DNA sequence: TGCGCCAGCAGCCAAGATCGGGAGAACACTGAAGCTTTCTTT.

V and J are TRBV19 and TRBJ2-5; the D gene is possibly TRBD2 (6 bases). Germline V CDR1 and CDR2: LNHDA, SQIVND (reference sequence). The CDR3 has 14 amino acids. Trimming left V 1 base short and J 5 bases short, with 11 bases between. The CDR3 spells CASSIGGLAETQYF. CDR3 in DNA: TGTGCCAGTAGTATAGGTGGGCTAGCGGAGACCCAGTACTTC.

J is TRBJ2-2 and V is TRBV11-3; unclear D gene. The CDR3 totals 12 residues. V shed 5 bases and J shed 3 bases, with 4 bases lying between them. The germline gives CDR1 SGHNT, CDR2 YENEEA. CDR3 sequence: CASSPYTGELFF. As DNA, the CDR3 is TGTGCCAGCAGCCCCTACACCGGGGAGCTGTTTTTT.

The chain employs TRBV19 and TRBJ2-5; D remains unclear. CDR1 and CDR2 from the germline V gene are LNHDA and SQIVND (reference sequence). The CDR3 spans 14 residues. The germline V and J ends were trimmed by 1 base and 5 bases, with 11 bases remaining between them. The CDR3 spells CASSIARISETQYF. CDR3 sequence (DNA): TGTGCCAGTAGTATAGCCCGGATTAGCGAGACCCAGTACTTC.

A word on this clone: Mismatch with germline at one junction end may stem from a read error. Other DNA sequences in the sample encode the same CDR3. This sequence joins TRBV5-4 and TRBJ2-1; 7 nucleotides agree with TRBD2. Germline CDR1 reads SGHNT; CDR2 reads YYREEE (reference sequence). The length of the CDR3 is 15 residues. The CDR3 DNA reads TGTGCCAGTAGCTTAGGCGGGAGCTCCTACAATGAGCAGTTCTTC. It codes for CASSLGGSSYNEQFF.

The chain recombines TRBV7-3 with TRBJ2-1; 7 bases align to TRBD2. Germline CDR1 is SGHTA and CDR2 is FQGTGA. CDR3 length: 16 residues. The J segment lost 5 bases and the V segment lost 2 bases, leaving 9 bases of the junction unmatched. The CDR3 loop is CASSLATGTTHNEQFF. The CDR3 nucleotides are TGTGCCAGCAGCTTAGCTACCGGGACTACCCACAATGAGCAGTTCTTC.

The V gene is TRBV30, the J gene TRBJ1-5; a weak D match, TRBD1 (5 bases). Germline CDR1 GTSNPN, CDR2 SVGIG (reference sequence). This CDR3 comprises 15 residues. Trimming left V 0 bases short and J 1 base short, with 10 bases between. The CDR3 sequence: CAWSVRAGSNQPQHF. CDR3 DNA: TGTGCCTGGAGTGTACGGGCAGGGAGCAATCAGCCCCAGCATTTT.

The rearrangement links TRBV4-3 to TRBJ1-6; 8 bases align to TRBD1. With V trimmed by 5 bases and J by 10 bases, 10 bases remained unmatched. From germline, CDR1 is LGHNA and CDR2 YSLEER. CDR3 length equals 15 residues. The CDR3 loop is CASSSRQGSGSPLHF. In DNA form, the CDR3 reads TGCGCCAGCAGCTCCCGACAGGGGTCGGGCTCACCCCTCCACTTT.

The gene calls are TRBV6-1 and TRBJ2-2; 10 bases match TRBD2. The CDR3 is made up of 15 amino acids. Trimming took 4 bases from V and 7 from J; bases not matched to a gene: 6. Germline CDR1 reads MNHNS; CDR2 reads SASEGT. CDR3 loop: CASSGSSGSGGELFF. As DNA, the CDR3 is TGTGCCAGCAGTGGGTCTAGCGGGAGTGGCGGGGAGCTGTTTTTT.

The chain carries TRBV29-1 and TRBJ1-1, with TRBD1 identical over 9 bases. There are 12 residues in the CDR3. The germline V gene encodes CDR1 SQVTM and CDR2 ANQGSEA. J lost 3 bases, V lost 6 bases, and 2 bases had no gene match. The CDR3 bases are TGCAGCGTAAGGACAGGGGACACTGAAGCTTTCTTT. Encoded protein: CSVRTGDTEAFF.

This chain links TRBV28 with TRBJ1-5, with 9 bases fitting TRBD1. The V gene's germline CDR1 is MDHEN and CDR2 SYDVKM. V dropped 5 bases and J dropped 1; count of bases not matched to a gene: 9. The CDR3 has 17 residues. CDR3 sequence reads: CASSVTTGGASNQPQHF. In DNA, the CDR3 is TGTGCCAGCAGTGTGACAACAGGGGGCGCAAGCAATCAGCCCCAGCATTTT.

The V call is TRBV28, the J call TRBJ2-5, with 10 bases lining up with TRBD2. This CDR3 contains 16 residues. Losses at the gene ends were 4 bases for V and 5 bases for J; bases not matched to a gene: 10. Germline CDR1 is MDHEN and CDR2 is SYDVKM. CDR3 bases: TGTGCCAGCAGTTCCGCGGGCCTAGCGGGAGTTGAGACCCAGTACTTC. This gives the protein CASSSAGLAGVETQYF.

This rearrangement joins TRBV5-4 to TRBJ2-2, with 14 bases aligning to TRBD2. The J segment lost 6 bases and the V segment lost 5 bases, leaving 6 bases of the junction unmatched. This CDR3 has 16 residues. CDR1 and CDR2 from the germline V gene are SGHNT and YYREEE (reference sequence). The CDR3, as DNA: TGTGCCAGCAGACCGGGACTAGCGGGAGTGGCCGGGGAGCTGTTTTTT. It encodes CASRPGLAGVAGELFF.

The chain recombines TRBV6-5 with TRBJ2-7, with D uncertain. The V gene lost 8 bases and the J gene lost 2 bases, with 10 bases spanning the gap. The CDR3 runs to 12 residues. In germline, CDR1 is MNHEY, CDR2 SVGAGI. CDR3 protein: CASLARPYEQYF. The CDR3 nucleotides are TGTGCCAGCTTAGCCAGACCCTACGAGCAGTACTTC.

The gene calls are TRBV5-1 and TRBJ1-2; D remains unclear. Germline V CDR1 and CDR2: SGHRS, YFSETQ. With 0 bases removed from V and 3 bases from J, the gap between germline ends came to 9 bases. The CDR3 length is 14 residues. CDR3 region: CASSLVGRHYGYTF. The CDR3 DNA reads TGCGCCAGCAGCTTGGTTGGGAGGCACTATGGCTACACCTTC.

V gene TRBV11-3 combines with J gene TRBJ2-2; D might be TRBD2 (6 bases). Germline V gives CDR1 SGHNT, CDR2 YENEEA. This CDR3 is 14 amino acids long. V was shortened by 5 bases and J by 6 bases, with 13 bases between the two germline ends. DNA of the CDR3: TGTGCCAGCAGCCCCAGTACGGGGGCCGGGGAGCTGTTTTTT. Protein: CASSPSTGAGELFF.

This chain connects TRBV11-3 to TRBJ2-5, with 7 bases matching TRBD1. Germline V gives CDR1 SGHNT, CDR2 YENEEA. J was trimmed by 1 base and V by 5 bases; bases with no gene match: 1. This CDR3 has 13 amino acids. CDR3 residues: CASSKGAQETQYF. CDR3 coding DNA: TGTGCCAGCAGCAAGGGGGCCCAAGAGACCCAGTACTTC.

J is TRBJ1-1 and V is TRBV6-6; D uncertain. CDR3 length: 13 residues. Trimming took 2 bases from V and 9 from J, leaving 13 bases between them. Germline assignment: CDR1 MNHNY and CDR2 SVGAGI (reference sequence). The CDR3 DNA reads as TGTGCCAGCAGTTACGCAAGTCGCGCCCAAGCTTTCTTT. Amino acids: CASSYASRAQAFF.

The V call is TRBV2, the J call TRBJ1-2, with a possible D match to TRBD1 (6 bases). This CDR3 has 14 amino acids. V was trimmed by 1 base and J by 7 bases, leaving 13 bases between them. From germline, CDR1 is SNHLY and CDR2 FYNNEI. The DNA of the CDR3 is TGTGCCAGCAGTGAAGGGGAGGGGGGCGCTGGCTACACCTTC. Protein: CASSEGEGGAGYTF.

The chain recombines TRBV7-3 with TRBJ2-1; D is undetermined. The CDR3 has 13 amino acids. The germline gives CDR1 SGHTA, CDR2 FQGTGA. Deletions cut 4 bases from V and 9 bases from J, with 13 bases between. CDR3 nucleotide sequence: TGTGCCAGCAGCTCTACGTCCGGTAGTGAGCAGTTCTTC. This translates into CASSSTSGSEQFF.

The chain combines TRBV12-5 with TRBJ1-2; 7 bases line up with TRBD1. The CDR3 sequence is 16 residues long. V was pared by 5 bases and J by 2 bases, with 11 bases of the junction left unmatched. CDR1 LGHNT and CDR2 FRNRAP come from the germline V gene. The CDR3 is CASGLQPTTGNYGYTF. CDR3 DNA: TGTGCTAGTGGTCTACAACCTACGACAGGGAACTATGGCTACACCTTC.

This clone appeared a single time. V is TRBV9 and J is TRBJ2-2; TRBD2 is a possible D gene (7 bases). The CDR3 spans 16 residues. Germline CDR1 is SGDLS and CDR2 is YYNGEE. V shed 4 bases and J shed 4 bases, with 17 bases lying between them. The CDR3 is CASSWGAGVGTGELFF. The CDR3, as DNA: TGTGCCAGCAGCTGGGGGGCGGGAGTTGGCACCGGGGAGCTGTTTTTT.

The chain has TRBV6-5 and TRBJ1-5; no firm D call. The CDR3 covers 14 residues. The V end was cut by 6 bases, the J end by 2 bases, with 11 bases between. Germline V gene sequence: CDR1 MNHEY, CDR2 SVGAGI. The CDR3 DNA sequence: TGTGCCAGCAGCAGACCAGGCGGCAATCAGCCCCAGCATTTT. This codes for CASSRPGGNQPQHF.

CDR3 in DNA: TGTGCCAGCTCCCCGGGGGGGTTAGCGGGAGTGGGGAAAGAGACCCAGTACTTC. Protein sequence: CASSPGGLAGVGKETQYF. The genes are TRBV4-2 and TRBJ2-5, with 9 bases aligning to TRBD2. CDR3 length equals 18 residues. In germline, CDR1 is LGHNA, CDR2 YNFKEQ. V lost 8 bases and J lost 3; bases outside the gene matches: 19.

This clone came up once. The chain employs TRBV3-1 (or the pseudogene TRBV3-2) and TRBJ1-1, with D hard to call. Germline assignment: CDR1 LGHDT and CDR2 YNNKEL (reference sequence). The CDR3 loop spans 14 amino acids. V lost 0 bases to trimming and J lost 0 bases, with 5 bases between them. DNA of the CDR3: TGTGCCAGCAGCCAAGAAGGAGTGAACACTGAAGCTTTCTTT. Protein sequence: CASSQEGVNTEAFF.

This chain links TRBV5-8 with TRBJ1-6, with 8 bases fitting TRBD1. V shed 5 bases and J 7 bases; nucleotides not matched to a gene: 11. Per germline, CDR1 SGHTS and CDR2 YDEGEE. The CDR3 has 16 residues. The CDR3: CASSYPGGLGNSPLHF. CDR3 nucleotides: TGTGCCAGCAGTTATCCAGGGGGCTTGGGGAATTCACCCCTCCACTTT.